The text below deals with one T cell receptor (beta chain). This sample was included in a study of blood T cell repertoires in COVID-19. The repertoire was sequenced with immunoSEQ multiplex PCR; TCRdb's copy has only in-frame clones and lacks some. Here the sample spans a few hundred thousand clones, 80% to 90% being singletons. The germline gives CDR1 SGHRS, CDR2 YFSETQ. Trimming at V came to 0 bases and at J to 3 bases, leaving 5 bases not matched to a gene. The CDR3 contains 16 residues. The receptor was isolated from a woman in her thirties with active or convalescent COVID-19. Sequencing was done on a sample of peripheral blood. The chain couples TRBV5-1 to TRBJ2-1; 8 positions agree with TRBD2. Written as DNA, the CDR3 is TGCGCCAGCAGCTTGGTCCCCAGCGGGGGCTACAATGAGCAGTTCTTC. Translating gives CASSLVPSGGYNEQFF.